This T cell receptor beta chain came from a study of cytomegalovirus exposure and HLA in healthy donors. Study in general: For the approximately 410 genotyped donors, more than 65% fell within the Caucasian-associated ancestry cluster. Study-level findings and limits: Across donors, most TCRs were seen rarely, yet some public ones were widespread. A later analysis associated some 18,000 TCR beta sequences with HLA alleles at a 0.05 false discovery rate.

This CDR3 contains 11 residues. The germline CDR1 and CDR2 sequences are DFQATT and SNEGSKA (reference sequence). The PCR had 60 Vbeta and 13 Jbeta primers. Here immunoSEQ multiplex PCR was the method, and the copy in TCRdb shows in-frame clones only, minus some. The table includes 150,000 to 200,000 clones, more than 85% detected once. About this clone itself: Its antigen is unidentified. Germline is not matched at one junction end, which may reflect a read error.

The clonotype was recovered from a woman between 18 and 29 years old in good health and CMV-seronegative. Sequencing used PBMCs. The J gene is TRBJ1-1, the V gene TRBV20-1; D is uncertain. CDR3 sequence: CSAEENAEAFF. The CDR3 bases are TGCAGTGCTGAGGAGAACGCTGAAGCTTTCTTT.